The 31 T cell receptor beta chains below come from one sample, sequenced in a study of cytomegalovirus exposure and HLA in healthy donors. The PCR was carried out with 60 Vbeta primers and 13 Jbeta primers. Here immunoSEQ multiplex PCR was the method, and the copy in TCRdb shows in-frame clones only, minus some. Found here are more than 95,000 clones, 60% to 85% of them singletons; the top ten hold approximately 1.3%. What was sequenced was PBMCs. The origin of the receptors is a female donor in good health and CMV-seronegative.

This CDR3 reads CAWRAANSYEQYF. CDR3 coding DNA: TGTGCCTGGAGGGCGGCCAATTCCTACGAGCAGTACTTC. The V call is TRBV30, the J call TRBJ2-7; no definite D call. The V end was cut by 3 bases, the J end by 1 base, with 10 bases between. This CDR3 comprises 13 residues. Germline CDR1 reads GTSNPN; CDR2 reads SVGIG (reference sequence).

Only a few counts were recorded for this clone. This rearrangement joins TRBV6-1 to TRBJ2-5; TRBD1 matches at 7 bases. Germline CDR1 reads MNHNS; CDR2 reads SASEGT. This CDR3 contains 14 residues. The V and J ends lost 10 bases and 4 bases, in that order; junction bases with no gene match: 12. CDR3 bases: TGTGCCACCTTTAACAGGGGACAAGGAGAGACCCAGTACTTC. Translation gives CATFNRGQGETQYF.

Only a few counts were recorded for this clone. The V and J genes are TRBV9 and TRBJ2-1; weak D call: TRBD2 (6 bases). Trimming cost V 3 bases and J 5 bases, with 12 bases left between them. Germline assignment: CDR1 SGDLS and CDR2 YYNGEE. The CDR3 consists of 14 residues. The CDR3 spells CASSARLDHNEQFF. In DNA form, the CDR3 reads TGTGCCAGCAGCGCCAGACTAGACCACAATGAGCAGTTCTTC.

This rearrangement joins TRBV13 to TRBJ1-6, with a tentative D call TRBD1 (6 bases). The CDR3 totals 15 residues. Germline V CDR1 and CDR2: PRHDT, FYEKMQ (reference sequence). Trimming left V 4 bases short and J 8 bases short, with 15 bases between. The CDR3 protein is CASSSGYRVDSPLHF. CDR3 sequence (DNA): TGTGCCAGCAGCTCTGGATACAGGGTGGATTCACCCCTCCACTTT.

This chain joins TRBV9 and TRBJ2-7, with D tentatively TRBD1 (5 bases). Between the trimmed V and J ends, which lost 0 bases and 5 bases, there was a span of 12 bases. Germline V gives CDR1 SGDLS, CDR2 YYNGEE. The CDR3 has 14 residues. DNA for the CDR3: TGTGCCAGCAGCGTAGTCCCAGGGTTCGACGAGCAGTACTTC. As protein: CASSVVPGFDEQYF. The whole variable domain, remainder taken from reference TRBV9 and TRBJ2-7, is DSGVTQTPKHLITATGQRVTLRCSPRSGDLSVYWYQQSLDQGLQFLIQYYNGEERAKGNILERFSAQQFPDLHSELNLSSLELGDSALYFCASSVVPGFDEQYFGPGTRLTVT.

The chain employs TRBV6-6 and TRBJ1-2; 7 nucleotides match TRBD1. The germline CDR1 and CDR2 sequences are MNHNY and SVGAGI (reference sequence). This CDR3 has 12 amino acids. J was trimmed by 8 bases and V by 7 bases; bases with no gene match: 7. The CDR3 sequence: CASTTGGGGYTF. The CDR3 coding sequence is TGTGCCAGCACTACGGGAGGGGGCGGCTACACCTTC.

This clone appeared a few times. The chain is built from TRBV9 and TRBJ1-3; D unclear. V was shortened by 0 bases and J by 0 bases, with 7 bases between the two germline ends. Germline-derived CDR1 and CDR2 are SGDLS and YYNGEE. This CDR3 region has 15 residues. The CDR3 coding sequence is TGTGCCAGCAGCGTAGGACTGATCTCTGGAAACACCATATATTTT. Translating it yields CASSVGLISGNTIYF.

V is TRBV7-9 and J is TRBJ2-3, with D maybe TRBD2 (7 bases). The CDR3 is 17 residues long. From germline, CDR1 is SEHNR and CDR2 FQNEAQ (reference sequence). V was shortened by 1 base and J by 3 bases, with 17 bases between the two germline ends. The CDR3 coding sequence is TGTGCCAGCAGCTTAGTAGGGGGGGAGGTGTTTACAGATACGCAGTATTTT. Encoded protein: CASSLVGGEVFTDTQYF. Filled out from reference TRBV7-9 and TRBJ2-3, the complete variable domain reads DTGVSQNPRHKITKRGQNVTFRCDPISEHNRLYWYRQTLGQGPEFLTYFQNEAQLEKSRLLSDRFSAERPKGSFSTLEIQRTEQGDSAMYLCASSLVGGEVFTDTQYFGPGTRLTVL.

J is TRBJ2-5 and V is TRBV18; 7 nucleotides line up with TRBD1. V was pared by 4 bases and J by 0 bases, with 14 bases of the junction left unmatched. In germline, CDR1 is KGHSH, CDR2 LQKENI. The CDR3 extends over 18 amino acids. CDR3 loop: CASSLLLAGTVYQETQYF. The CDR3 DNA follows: TGTGCCAGCTCACTACTCCTTGCCGGGACAGTTTACCAAGAGACCCAGTACTTC.

CDR3 DNA: TGTGCCAGCAGGCGAAACAGGGATGGCTACACCTTC. It translates to CASRRNRDGYTF. The V and J genes are TRBV7-9 and TRBJ1-2; the D gene is possibly TRBD1 (6 bases). This CDR3 is built from 12 residues. The V gene's germline CDR1 is SEHNR and CDR2 FQNEAQ (reference sequence). With 6 bases removed from V and 6 bases from J, the gap between germline ends came to 11 bases.

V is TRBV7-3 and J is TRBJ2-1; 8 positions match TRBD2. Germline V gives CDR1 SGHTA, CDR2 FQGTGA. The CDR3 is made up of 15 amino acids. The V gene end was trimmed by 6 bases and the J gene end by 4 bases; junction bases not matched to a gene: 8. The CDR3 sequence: CASSTSGGVYNEQFF. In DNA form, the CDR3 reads TGTGCCAGCAGTACATCGGGGGGGGTTTACAATGAGCAGTTCTTC. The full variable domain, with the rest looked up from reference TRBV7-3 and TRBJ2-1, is GAGVSQTPSNKVTEKGKYVELRCDPISGHTALYWYRQSLGQGPEFLIYFQGTGAADDSGLPNDRFFAVRPEGSVSTLKIQRTERGDSAVYLCASSTSGGVYNEQFFGPGTRLTVL.

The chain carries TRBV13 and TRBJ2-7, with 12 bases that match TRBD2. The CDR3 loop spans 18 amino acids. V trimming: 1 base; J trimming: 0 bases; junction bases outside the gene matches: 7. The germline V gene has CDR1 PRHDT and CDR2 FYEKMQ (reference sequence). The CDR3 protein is CASSLAGLAGQLSYEQYF. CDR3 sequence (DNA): TGTGCCAGCAGCTTAGCCGGACTAGCGGGACAACTCTCCTACGAGCAGTACTTC.

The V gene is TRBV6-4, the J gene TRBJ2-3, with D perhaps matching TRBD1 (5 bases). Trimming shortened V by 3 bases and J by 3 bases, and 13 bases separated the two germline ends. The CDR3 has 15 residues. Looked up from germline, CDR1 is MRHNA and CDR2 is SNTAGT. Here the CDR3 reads CASSETDIATDTQYF. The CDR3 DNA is TGTGCCAGCAGTGAGACGGACATTGCGACAGATACGCAGTATTTT.

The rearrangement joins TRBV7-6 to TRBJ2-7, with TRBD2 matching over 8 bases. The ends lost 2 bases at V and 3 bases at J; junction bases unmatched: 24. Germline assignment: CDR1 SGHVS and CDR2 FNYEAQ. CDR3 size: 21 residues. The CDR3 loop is CASSLQRRPGDGRANIYEQYF. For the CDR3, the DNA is TGTGCCAGCAGCTTACAGCGCAGGCCGGGGGACGGGAGGGCCAATATCTACGAGCAGTACTTC.

CDR3 protein: CAWSNGQGQPQHF. The CDR3 DNA reads as TGTGCCTGGAGTAATGGACAGGGCCAGCCCCAGCATTTT. This chain joins TRBV30 and TRBJ1-5, with 8 nucleotides matching TRBD1. Germline lookup yields CDR1 GTSNPN and CDR2 SVGIG (reference sequence). V lost 2 bases, J lost 7 bases, and 4 bases stayed unmatched. The CDR3 sequence is 13 residues long.

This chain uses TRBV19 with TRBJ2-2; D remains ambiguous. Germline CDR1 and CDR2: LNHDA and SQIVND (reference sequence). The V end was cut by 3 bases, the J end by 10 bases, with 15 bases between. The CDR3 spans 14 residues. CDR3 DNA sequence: TGTGCCAGTAGTATCTGGCCCGCAGATGCGGAGCTGTTTTTT. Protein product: CASSIWPADAELFF.

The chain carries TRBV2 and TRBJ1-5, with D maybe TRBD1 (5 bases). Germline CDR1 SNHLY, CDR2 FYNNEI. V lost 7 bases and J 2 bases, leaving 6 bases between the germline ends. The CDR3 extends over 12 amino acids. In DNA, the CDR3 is TGTGCCAGCACGACAGGCAATCAGCCCCAGCATTTT. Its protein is CASTTGNQPQHF.

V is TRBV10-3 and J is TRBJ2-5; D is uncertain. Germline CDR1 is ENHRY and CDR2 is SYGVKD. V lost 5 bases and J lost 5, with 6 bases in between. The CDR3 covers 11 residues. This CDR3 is CAISSRETQYF. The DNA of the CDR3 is TGTGCCATCAGTTCTCGGGAGACCCAGTACTTC.

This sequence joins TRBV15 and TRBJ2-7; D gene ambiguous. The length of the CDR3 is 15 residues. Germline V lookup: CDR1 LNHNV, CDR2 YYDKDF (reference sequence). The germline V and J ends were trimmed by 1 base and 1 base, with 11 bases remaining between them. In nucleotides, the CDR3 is TGTGCCACCAGCAGAGGCGGAGCGCTTTCCTACGAGCAGTACTTC. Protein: CATSRGGALSYEQYF.

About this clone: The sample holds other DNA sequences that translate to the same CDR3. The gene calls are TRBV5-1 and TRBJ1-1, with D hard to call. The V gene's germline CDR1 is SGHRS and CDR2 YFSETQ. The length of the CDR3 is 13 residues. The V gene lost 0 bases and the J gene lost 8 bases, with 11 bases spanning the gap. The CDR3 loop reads CASSLVNGLEAFF. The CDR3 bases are TGCGCCAGCAGCTTGGTTAACGGGTTAGAAGCTTTCTTT.

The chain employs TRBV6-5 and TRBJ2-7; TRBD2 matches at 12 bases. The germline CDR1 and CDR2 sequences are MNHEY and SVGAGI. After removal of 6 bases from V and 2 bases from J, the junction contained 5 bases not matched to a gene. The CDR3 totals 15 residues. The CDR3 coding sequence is TGTGCCAGCAGCCTTCTAGCGGGGGGGCCCTACGAGCAGTACTTC. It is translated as CASSLLAGGPYEQYF.

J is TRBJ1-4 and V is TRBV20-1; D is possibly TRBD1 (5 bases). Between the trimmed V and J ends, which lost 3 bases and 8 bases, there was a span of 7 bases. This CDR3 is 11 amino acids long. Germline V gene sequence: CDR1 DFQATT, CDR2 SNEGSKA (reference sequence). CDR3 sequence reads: CSARGGEKLFF. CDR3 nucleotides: TGCAGTGCTAGGGGGGGGGAAAAACTGTTTTTT.

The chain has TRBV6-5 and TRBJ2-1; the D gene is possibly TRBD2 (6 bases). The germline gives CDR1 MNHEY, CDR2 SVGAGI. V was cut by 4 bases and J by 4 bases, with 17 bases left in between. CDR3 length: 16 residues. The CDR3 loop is CASSSRLGGTYNEQFF. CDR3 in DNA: TGTGCCAGCAGTTCCCGACTAGGCGGGACTTACAATGAGCAGTTCTTC.

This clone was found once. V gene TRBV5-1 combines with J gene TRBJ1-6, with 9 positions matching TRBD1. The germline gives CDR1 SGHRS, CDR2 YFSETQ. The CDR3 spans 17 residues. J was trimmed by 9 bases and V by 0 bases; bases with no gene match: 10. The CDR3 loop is CASSLGYRGLAGSPLHF. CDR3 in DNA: TGCGCCAGCAGCTTGGGTTACAGGGGGCTCGCTGGTTCACCCCTCCACTTT.

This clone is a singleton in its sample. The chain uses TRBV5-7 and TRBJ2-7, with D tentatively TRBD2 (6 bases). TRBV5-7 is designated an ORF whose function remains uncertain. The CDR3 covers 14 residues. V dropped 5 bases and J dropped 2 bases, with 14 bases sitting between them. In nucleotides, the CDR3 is TGTGCCAGCAGTCGGCGAGGAGGGCCCTACGAGCAGTACTTC. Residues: CASSRRGGPYEQYF.

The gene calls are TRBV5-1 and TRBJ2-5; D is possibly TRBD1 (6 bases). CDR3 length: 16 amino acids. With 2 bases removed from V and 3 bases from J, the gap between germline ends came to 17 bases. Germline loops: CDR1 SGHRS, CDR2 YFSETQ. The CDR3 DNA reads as TGCGCCAGCAGCTTCGCCCCGGGACAAAGTAAAGAGACCCAGTACTTC. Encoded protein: CASSFAPGQSKETQYF.

The CDR3 DNA reads TGTGCCAGCAGTGAAAGTTATAGCGGGAGTTACCAAGAGACCCAGTACTTC. As protein: CASSESYSGSYQETQYF. The gene calls are TRBV6-1 and TRBJ2-5; 9 nucleotides agree with TRBD2. The CDR3 sequence is 17 residues long. Per germline, CDR1 MNHNS and CDR2 SASEGT. The V and J ends lost 2 bases and 0 bases, in that order; junction bases with no gene match: 7.

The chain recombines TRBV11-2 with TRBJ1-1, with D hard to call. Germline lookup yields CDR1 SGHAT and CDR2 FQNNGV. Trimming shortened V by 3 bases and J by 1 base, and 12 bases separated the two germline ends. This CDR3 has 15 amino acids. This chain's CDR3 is CASSFGEIRNTEAFF. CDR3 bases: TGTGCCAGCAGCTTCGGGGAAATTAGGAACACTGAAGCTTTCTTT.

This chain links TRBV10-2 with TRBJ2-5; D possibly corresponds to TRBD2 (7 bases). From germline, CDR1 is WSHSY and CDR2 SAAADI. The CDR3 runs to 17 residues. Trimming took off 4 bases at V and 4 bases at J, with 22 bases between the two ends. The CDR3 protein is CASSALEEGGLRETQYF. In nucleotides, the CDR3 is TGCGCCAGCAGTGCCCTCGAGGAGGGGGGGTTACGAGAGACCCAGTACTTC.

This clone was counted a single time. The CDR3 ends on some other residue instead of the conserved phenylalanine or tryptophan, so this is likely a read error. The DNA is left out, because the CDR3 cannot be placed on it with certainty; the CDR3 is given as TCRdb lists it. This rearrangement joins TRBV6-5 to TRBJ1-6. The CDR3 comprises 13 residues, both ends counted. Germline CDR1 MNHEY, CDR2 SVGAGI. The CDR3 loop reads CASSEDLGGPALS.

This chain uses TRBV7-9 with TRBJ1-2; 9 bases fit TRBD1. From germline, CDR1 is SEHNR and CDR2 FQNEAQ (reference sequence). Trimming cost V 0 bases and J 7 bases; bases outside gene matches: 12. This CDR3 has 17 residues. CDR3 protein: CASSLALEGTGSLGYTF. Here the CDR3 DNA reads TGTGCCAGCAGCTTAGCCCTGGAAGGGACAGGGTCGCTTGGCTACACCTTC.